A single sample gave rise to the 29 T cell receptor beta chains below, sequenced in a study of Tregs in tolerant kidney transplant recipients. This table comes from immunoSEQ multiplex PCR, and its TCRdb copy is limited to in-frame clones, with some not included. The sample includes 110,000 or so clones, around 94% of them seen just once. The sample was CD4+ T cells from blood. The receptors originated from a human donor in good health.

A single count supports this clone. As DNA, the CDR3 is TGTGCCAGCAGCGTAGCCGGAGGTACCTGGGGCACAGATACGCAGTATTTT. It is translated as CASSVAGGTWGTDTQYF. The chain joins TRBV9 to TRBJ2-3; D perhaps matches TRBD2 (5 bases). Germline CDR1 and CDR2: SGDLS and YYNGEE. The CDR3 loop spans 17 amino acids. V lost 0 bases to trimming and J lost 1 base, with 15 bases between them.

This clone was seen a single time. This chain joins TRBV10-3 and TRBJ2-2; 8 bases are a match to TRBD1. V dropped 1 base and J dropped 5; count of bases not matched to a gene: 6. There are 16 residues in the CDR3. Germline assignment: CDR1 ENHRY and CDR2 SYGVKD. CDR3 sequence: CAISELGQGSTGELFF. CDR3 nucleotide sequence: TGTGCCATCAGTGAGTTAGGACAGGGTAGTACCGGGGAGCTGTTTTTT.

The CDR3: CAKNRERTEAFF. The CDR3 coding sequence is TGTGCCAAGAACAGGGAACGGACTGAAGCTTTCTTT. The chain recombines TRBV2 with TRBJ1-1; tentative D call: TRBD1 (6 bases). Germline-derived CDR1 and CDR2 are SNHLY and FYNNEI. With 10 bases removed from V and 5 bases from J, the gap between germline ends came to 14 bases. This CDR3 is built from 12 residues.

This clone came up once. This rearrangement joins TRBV4-2 to TRBJ2-5; the D gene could be TRBD1 or TRBD2 (6 bases each). Trimming cost V 3 bases and J 5 bases, with 16 bases left between them. The CDR3 is 15 amino acids. Germline V CDR1 and CDR2: LGHNA, YNFKEQ. The DNA of the CDR3 is TGTGCCAGCAGCCATGTAGGGGGAGGTGGGGAGACCCAGTACTTC. Amino acids: CASSHVGGGGETQYF.

The rearrangement links TRBV5-4 to TRBJ2-5; D gene uncertain. The V end was cut by 2 bases, the J end by 2 bases, with 7 bases between. The CDR3 consists of 13 residues. The germline gives CDR1 SGHNT, CDR2 YYREEE (reference sequence). The CDR3 DNA is TGTGCCAGCAGCTTCACTACTCAAGAGACCCAGTACTTC. It translates to CASSFTTQETQYF.

The V and J genes are TRBV9 and TRBJ1-3, with 9 bases fitting TRBD1. Germline V gene sequence: CDR1 SGDLS, CDR2 YYNGEE. V shed 0 bases, J shed 2 bases, and the junction held 6 bases outside the gene matches. The CDR3 covers 17 residues. CDR3: CASSVAPGQGTGNTIYF. The CDR3 region has the DNA TGTGCCAGCAGCGTAGCCCCGGGACAGGGTACTGGAAACACCATATATTTT.

The chain carries TRBV7-9 and TRBJ2-5; no reliable D call. V was trimmed by 4 bases and J by 5 bases, leaving 8 bases between them. Germline V gene data show CDR1 as SEHNR and CDR2 as FQNEAQ (reference sequence). The CDR3 covers 12 residues. The CDR3 DNA reads TGTGCCAGCAGCTCTAGTTGGGAGACCCAGTACTTC. This translates into CASSSSWETQYF. The entire variable domain, with the rest obtained from reference TRBV7-9 and TRBJ2-5, is as follows: DTGVSQNPRHKITKRGQNVTFRCDPISEHNRLYWYRQTLGQGPEFLTYFQNEAQLEKSRLLSDRFSAERPKGSFSTLEIQRTEQGDSAMYLCASSSSWETQYFGPGTRLLVL.

The V and J genes are TRBV19 and TRBJ2-7, with a tentative D call TRBD2 (6 bases). Germline V CDR1 and CDR2: LNHDA, SQIVND (reference sequence). V lost 3 bases, J lost 6 bases, and 18 bases lay in between. The CDR3 length is 15 residues. The CDR3 nucleotides read TGTGCCAGTAGTATCACCCCCGGGGCCGGGGGCGAGCAGTACTTC. Translated, it gives CASSITPGAGGEQYF.

The J gene is TRBJ2-7, the V gene TRBV7-7, with D possibly TRBD2 on 6 matching bases. The CDR3 has 15 amino acids. Germline CDR1 reads SSHAT; CDR2 reads FNYEAQ (reference sequence). V lost 3 bases and J lost 2, with 14 bases in between. CDR3 region: CASSFSSGPTYEQYF. The CDR3 DNA sequence: TGTGCCAGCAGCTTTTCCAGCGGGCCCACCTACGAGCAGTACTTC.

The V call is TRBV5-1, the J call TRBJ2-7; 7 bases fit TRBD2. J gave up 4 bases and V 4 bases, and 5 bases lay outside the gene matches. Per the germline V gene, CDR1 is SGHRS and CDR2 is YFSETQ. This CDR3 spans 13 amino acids. The CDR3 region has the DNA TGCGCCAGCAGCGCCCTCGGGGGGTACGAGCAGTACTTC. Protein: CASSALGGYEQYF.

The V and J genes are TRBV25-1 and TRBJ2-1; D not certain. With 5 bases removed from V and 2 bases from J, the gap between germline ends came to 13 bases. CDR1 and CDR2 (germline): MGHDK, SYGVNS. This CDR3 spans 15 amino acids. The CDR3 region is CASSPPLPTYNEQFF. CDR3 DNA: TGTGCCAGCAGTCCTCCCCTCCCCACCTACAATGAGCAGTTCTTC.

The V and J genes are TRBV13 and TRBJ1-1; 7 bases line up with TRBD1. The CDR3 contains 15 residues. Germline-derived CDR1 and CDR2 are PRHDT and FYEKMQ (reference sequence). Trimming took 5 bases from V and 2 from J; bases not matched to a gene: 8. The CDR3 reads CASSTSHRGNTEAFF. The CDR3, as DNA: TGTGCCAGCAGCACCTCCCACAGGGGAAACACTGAAGCTTTCTTT.

The V and J genes are TRBV7-9 and TRBJ1-1; tentatively, D is TRBD1 (6 bases). V shed 2 bases and J shed 11 bases, with 12 bases lying between them. Germline V gives CDR1 SEHNR, CDR2 FQNEAQ (reference sequence). The CDR3 loop spans 12 amino acids. The DNA of the CDR3 is TGTGCCAGCAGCTTAATCAGGGGAGCGGCTTTCTTT. Encoded protein: CASSLIRGAAFF.

The rearrangement joins TRBV19 to TRBJ1-4; possibly TRBD1 for D (5 bases). Deletions cut 3 bases from V and 8 bases from J, with 13 bases between. The germline gives CDR1 LNHDA, CDR2 SQIVND (reference sequence). CDR3 size: 14 residues. CDR3 loop: CASSMGPGLEKLFF. The CDR3 DNA is TGTGCCAGTAGTATGGGACCGGGTTTGGAAAAACTGTTTTTT. The full variable domain, with the rest looked up from reference TRBV19 and TRBJ1-4, is DGGITQSPKYLFRKEGQNVTLSCEQNLNHDAMYWYRQDPGQGLRLIYYSQIVNDFQKGDIAEGYSVSREKKESFPLTVTSAQKNPTAFYLCASSMGPGLEKLFFGSGTQLSVL.

The rearrangement joins TRBV27 to TRBJ2-5; unclear D gene. V shed 0 bases and J shed 2 bases, with 7 bases lying between them. The length of the CDR3 is 14 residues. CDR1 and CDR2 (germline): MNHEY, SMNVEV (reference sequence). The CDR3 nucleotides read TGTGCCAGCAGTTTATCGTGGGGACAAGAGACCCAGTACTTC. Translating gives CASSLSWGQETQYF.

The chain is built from TRBV6-5 and TRBJ1-3; TRBD1 agrees at 7 bases. Germline CDR1 is MNHEY and CDR2 is SVGAGI. There are 13 residues in the CDR3. V lost 6 bases, J lost 5 bases, and 4 bases stayed unmatched. CDR3 coding DNA: TGTGCCAGCAGAAGGACAGGCAGAAACACCATATATTTT. Its protein product is CASRRTGRNTIYF.

This chain uses TRBV14 with TRBJ2-2; 8 nucleotides match TRBD1. In germline, CDR1 is SGHDN, CDR2 FVKESK. This CDR3 is 16 amino acids long. Trimming took 4 bases from V and 0 from J; bases not matched to a gene: 4. The CDR3, as DNA: TGTGCCAGCAGCCCAAGACAGGGGACGAACACCGGGGAGCTGTTTTTT. Protein product: CASSPRQGTNTGELFF.

The J gene is TRBJ2-3, the V gene TRBV10-1, with 7 bases matching TRBD1. There are 14 residues in the CDR3. V lost 5 bases to trimming and J lost 4 bases; unmatched junction nucleotides: 6. Per the germline V gene, CDR1 is WNHNN and CDR2 is SYGVQD (reference sequence). CDR3 DNA sequence: TGCGCCAGCAGTAAGCCGGGACAGCCAGATACGCAGTATTTT. Its translation is CASSKPGQPDTQYF.

The chain links TRBV29-1 to TRBJ1-5, with D uncertain. V shed 5 bases and J shed 5 bases, with 13 bases lying between them. This CDR3 has 13 residues. Germline V gene lookup returns CDR1 SQVTM and CDR2 ANQGSEA. The CDR3 spells CSVLLAWDQPQHF. CDR3 sequence (DNA): TGCAGCGTTTTGCTAGCTTGGGATCAGCCCCAGCATTTT.

The CDR3 sequence: CASSSRSGGASTDTQYF. In nucleotides, the CDR3 is TGTGCCAGCAGCTCCCGTAGCGGGGGGGCGAGCACAGATACGCAGTATTTT. The rearrangement joins TRBV7-2 to TRBJ2-3, with TRBD2 identical over 11 bases. Germline CDR1 SGHTA, CDR2 FQGNSA. V lost 4 bases to trimming and J lost 0 bases; unmatched junction nucleotides: 6. CDR3 length equals 17 residues.

The chain joins TRBV18 to TRBJ2-1; 9 bases line up with TRBD2. This CDR3 spans 17 amino acids. Germline V lookup: CDR1 KGHSH, CDR2 LQKENI. Germline trimming cut 1 base from V and 8 bases from J; bases unmatched to any gene: 12. The CDR3 loop is CASSPQRAGLARDEQFF. The CDR3, as DNA: TGTGCCAGCTCACCACAAAGAGCGGGACTAGCCCGGGATGAGCAGTTCTTC.

V usage is TRBV18 and J usage is TRBJ1-2; 11 nucleotides agree with TRBD1. V lost 5 bases and J lost 4; bases outside the gene matches: 9. Germline V gene data show CDR1 as KGHSH and CDR2 as LQKENI. This CDR3 has 16 residues. CDR3 in DNA: TGTGCCAGCTCATCTAACACCGGGACAGGGGGCTATGGCTACACCTTC. Encoded protein: CASSSNTGTGGYGYTF.

The chain joins TRBV19 to TRBJ1-1; D unresolved. With 4 bases removed from V and 1 base from J, the gap between germline ends came to 7 bases. Germline CDR1 and CDR2: LNHDA and SQIVND (reference sequence). The CDR3 has 13 amino acids. CDR3 sequence reads: CASSTSGNTEAFF. DNA of the CDR3: TGTGCCAGTAGTACATCAGGGAACACTGAAGCTTTCTTT.

CDR3 in amino acids: CASSQIQGNYGEQFF. The DNA for the CDR3 is TGTGCCAGCAGCCAAATACAGGGAAATTATGGTGAGCAGTTCTTC. The chain employs TRBV14 and TRBJ2-1; D may be TRBD1 (6 bases). Looked up from germline, CDR1 is SGHDN and CDR2 is FVKESK. Trimming took off 2 bases at V and 9 bases at J, with 17 bases between the two ends. This CDR3 is 15 amino acids long.

The chain is built from TRBV19 and TRBJ1-5, with TRBD1 as a possible D gene (5 bases). The CDR3 contains 16 residues. Trimming left V 1 base short and J 0 bases short, with 10 bases between. The germline V gene has CDR1 LNHDA and CDR2 SQIVND (reference sequence). CDR3 coding DNA: TGTGCCAGTAGTATAGGGGGGGTTAGTAGCAATCAGCCCCAGCATTTT. Its translation: CASSIGGVSSNQPQHF.

Written as DNA, the CDR3 is TGTGCCAGCAGCGTGGCTAGCGGCACAGATACGCAGTATTTT. Its protein product is CASSVASGTDTQYF. The chain links TRBV9 to TRBJ2-3, with D perhaps matching TRBD2 (6 bases). This CDR3 has 14 amino acids. Trimming left V 2 bases short and J 1 base short, with 8 bases between. Germline V gene data show CDR1 as SGDLS and CDR2 as YYNGEE.

The rearrangement links TRBV10-2 to TRBJ1-1; TRBD1 is a possible D gene (5 bases). This CDR3 is 14 amino acids long. Between the trimmed V and J ends, which lost 2 bases and 0 bases, there was a span of 7 bases. Germline CDR1 reads WSHSY; CDR2 reads SAAADI. The CDR3 spells CASSETGMNTEAFF. CDR3 nucleotides: TGCGCCAGCAGTGAGACAGGCATGAACACTGAAGCTTTCTTT.

In this sample, this clone turned up a few times. The chain uses TRBV6-5 and TRBJ1-3; D call uncertain. Trimming took off 2 bases at V and 0 bases at J, with 8 bases between the two ends. CDR3 length: 15 residues. The germline V gene encodes CDR1 MNHEY and CDR2 SVGAGI. The CDR3: CASSYVGSSGNTIYF. DNA for the CDR3: TGTGCCAGCAGTTACGTGGGGAGCTCTGGAAACACCATATATTTT.

The chain links TRBV18 to TRBJ1-1; TRBD1 aligns across 7 bases. This CDR3 is built from 14 residues. Germline CDR1 KGHSH, CDR2 LQKENI. With V trimmed by 3 bases and J by 7 bases, 8 bases remained unmatched. The CDR3 protein is CASSPQATGVEAFF. CDR3 nucleotide sequence: TGTGCCAGCTCACCCCAAGCAACAGGGGTTGAAGCTTTCTTT.